This TCR beta chain was recovered during a study of OX40 agonist ivuxolimab in advanced cancers. Study-wide results and limits: Expanded clones belonging to CD8+ T cells outnumbered, on average, those of CD4+. No determination was made of the antigen specificity of the expanded peripheral T cells.

With autoimmune disease history or systemic immunosuppression, patients were excluded. Sequencing was performed with immunoSEQ multiplex PCR; in TCRdb, only in-frame clones are kept and a portion is missing. The sample carries 83,000 or so clones, approximately 84% recorded once. V was cut by 7 bases and J by 1 base, with 22 bases left in between. The CDR3 is made up of 17 amino acids. Germline CDR1 is MGHDK and CDR2 is SYGVNS. To note about this clone: Its antigen is unknown.

This TCR was sampled from an adult with an advanced solid tumor such as melanoma, head and neck, liver or kidney cancer. This chain connects TRBV25-1 to TRBJ1-1; D call uncertain. The specimen comprised CD4+ or CD8+ T cells sorted from blood, sampled in a trial of the OX40 agonist ivuxolimab. This chain's CDR3 is CASNSEKGGRWNTEAFF. The CDR3 nucleotides are TGTGCCAGCAACTCAGAGAAGGGAGGAAGATGGAACACTGAAGCTTTCTTT.